A single TCR beta chain is shown here with its context. Antigen: not known. Stated time point: newly diagnosed, previously untreated cHL patient sample. Thawed PBMCs were subjected to magnetic negative selection, which yielded isolated CD8+ T cells. Comparators were PBMCs taken from newly diagnosed, untreated classical Hodgkin lymphoma. CDR1 SEHNR and CDR2 FQNEAQ come from the germline V gene (reference sequence). The CDR3 runs to 15 residues. V was clipped by 5 bases and J by 0 bases, with 12 bases between them. These data come from a study of PD-1 blockade in classical Hodgkin lymphoma. Study findings and constraints: Undefined causes, possibly disease activity or prior therapy, underlie the repertoire differences. Healthy donors were reported to have higher baseline TCR diversity than newly diagnosed patients.

Sequencing used immunoSEQ multiplex PCR; TCRdb keeps in-frame clones, though not all of them. The table shows tens of thousands of clones, with about 87% occurring only once. The gene calls are TRBV7-9 and TRBJ2-3; TRBD2 might be the D (6 bases). The sample taken for sequencing was CD8+ T cells from blood. This receptor was taken from a human donor with classical Hodgkin lymphoma. The CDR3 DNA sequence: TGTGCCAGCAGCGGAGGGGCAGAGAGCACAGATACGCAGTATTTT. It encodes CASSGGAESTDTQYF.